The rows below give T cell receptor beta chains drawn from one sample of a study of response to subunit inactivated influenza vaccine. Via MiXCR, TCRdb re-called the RT-PCR reads, giving one row per CDR3 protein. The sample has around 520,000 distinct CDR3 sequences; over 25% are singletons. The source material was CD4+ T cells sorted from PBMCs, sampled roughly 5 days after vaccination. The receptors derive from a man between 45 and 60 years old who received an inactivated influenza vaccine. CDR3s include the opening cysteine and the closing phenylalanine or tryptophan. Fields, in order: J gene, D gene, V gene, clone size, CDR3 DNA, CDR3 protein. A D gene is named only where the DNA matches it firmly. Not every row has a clone size; where given, it reads once, few, many or a size class.

j_call: TRBJ1-3; d_call: .; v_call: TRBV10-3; clone_size: .; cdr3_nt: TGTGCCTCCACAGGGATAAGTGGAAACACCATATATTTT; cdr3_aa: CASTGISGNTIYF
j_call: TRBJ2-3; d_call: .; v_call: TRBV29-1; clone_size: few; cdr3_nt: TGCAGCGGAGCGGAACCCAGGGATACGCAGTATTTT; cdr3_aa: CSGAEPRDTQYF
j_call: TRBJ2-4; d_call: .; v_call: TRBV28; clone_size: .; cdr3_nt: TGTGCCAGCAGTTTATTGAGGACGGACCGAGCCAAAAACATTCAGTACTTC; cdr3_aa: CASSLLRTDRAKNIQYF
j_call: TRBJ2-5; d_call: .; v_call: TRBV18; clone_size: once; cdr3_nt: TGTGCCAGCTCACCAAGTTCAGCCCAAGAGACCCAGTACTTC; cdr3_aa: CASSPSSAQETQYF
j_call: TRBJ2-6; d_call: .; v_call: TRBV7-6; clone_size: .; cdr3_nt: TGTGCCAGCGGTATAAGCTCTGGGGCCAACGTCCTGACTTTC; cdr3_aa: CASGISSGANVLTF
j_call: TRBJ2-7; d_call: .; v_call: TRBV12-3/TRBV12-4; clone_size: .; cdr3_nt: TGTGCCAGCAGGTCGGGTATTTCCTCCTACGAGCAGTACTTC; cdr3_aa: CASRSGISSYEQYF
j_call: TRBJ2-3; d_call: TRBD2; v_call: TRBV20-1; clone_size: many; cdr3_nt: TGCAGTGCCCGTGGGCGTAGCGGGACTAGCACAGATACGCAGTATTTT; cdr3_aa: CSARGRSGTSTDTQYF
j_call: TRBJ2-2; d_call: TRBD2; v_call: TRBV6-4; clone_size: .; cdr3_nt: TGTGCCAGCAGTCAGGAAGCGGGGGTGAACACCGGGGAGCTGTTTTTT; cdr3_aa: CASSQEAGVNTGELFF
j_call: TRBJ1-2; d_call: .; v_call: TRBV4-3; clone_size: .; cdr3_nt: TGCGCCAGCAGCCAAGACAGGCACTATGGCTACACCTTC; cdr3_aa: CASSQDRHYGYTF
j_call: TRBJ2-1; d_call: .; v_call: TRBV6-2/TRBV6-3; clone_size: .; cdr3_nt: TGTGCCAGCAGTTACGGTACTAGGAATGAGCAGTTCTTC; cdr3_aa: CASSYGTRNEQFF
j_call: TRBJ2-7; d_call: .; v_call: TRBV20-1; clone_size: few; cdr3_nt: TGCAGTGCTAGGGGCCTTTCCTACGAGCAGTACTTC; cdr3_aa: CSARGLSYEQYF
j_call: TRBJ2-3; d_call: TRBD2; v_call: TRBV5-4; clone_size: .; cdr3_nt: TGTGCCAGCAGATTGCCGGGACTAGAATCAACAGATACGCAGTCTTTT; cdr3_aa: CASRLPGLESTDTQSF
j_call: TRBJ2-5; d_call: TRBD1; v_call: TRBV24-1; clone_size: many; cdr3_nt: TGTGCCACCAGTGAAACCGGGACAGCGAATCAAGAGACCCAGTACTTC; cdr3_aa: CATSETGTANQETQYF
j_call: TRBJ2-7; d_call: .; v_call: TRBV7-2; clone_size: few; cdr3_nt: TGTGCCAGCAGCTCCGGGACCGCCCCTTCGGACTTC; cdr3_aa: CASSSGTAPSDF